The present entry profiles one T cell receptor beta chain with its context. These data belong to a study of blood T cell repertoires in COVID-19. About the research overall: COVID-19 samples collected from the United States, Italy and Spain covered acute and convalescent phases.

Germline CDR1 reads MNHEY; CDR2 reads SMNVEV (reference sequence). This CDR3 is built from 14 residues. Trimming left V 3 bases short and J 4 bases short, with 12 bases between. Method: immunoSEQ multiplex PCR; TCRdb's copy keeps in-frame clones and lacks some. The sample has 390,000 or so clones, more than 75% seen once; the top ten hold more than 9%. Sequences were obtained from peripheral blood. The source of this sequence is a woman in her twenties or thirties with COVID-19, enrolled during active disease. The J gene is TRBJ1-2, the V gene TRBV27; D perhaps matches TRBD1 (5 bases). The CDR3 region is CASSFDSKGYGYTF. The CDR3 DNA sequence: TGTGCCAGCAGTTTCGACAGCAAGGGCTATGGCTACACCTTC.